The 13 T cell receptor beta chains in this list originate from one sample, sequenced in a study of T cell responses to AZD1222 COVID-19 vaccine. Method: immunoSEQ multiplex PCR; TCRdb's copy keeps in-frame clones and lacks some. The sample lists 150,000 to 200,000 clones, about 93% occurring once. This specimen consisted of peripheral blood, obtained on day 0 of AZD1222 vaccination. The receptors were gathered from an adult in good health.

This chain's CDR3 is CASTRVPARFYTF. CDR3 in DNA: TGTGCCAGCACCCGGGTCCCGGCCAGGTTCTACACCTTC. The chain joins TRBV19 to TRBJ1-2; D call uncertain. Germline V gene sequence: CDR1 LNHDA, CDR2 SQIVND (reference sequence). The CDR3 is 13 amino acids. V dropped 9 bases and J dropped 10 bases, with 21 bases sitting between them.

There are a few counts of this clone. The chain combines TRBV12-3 or TRBV12-4 with TRBJ1-1; maybe TRBD1 (5 bases). The CDR3 covers 13 residues. The V end lost 10 bases, the J end lost 5 bases, and 17 bases lay between the germline ends. As DNA, the CDR3 is TGTGCCACCGGAGAGGGGTTAGGGACTGAAGCTTTCTTT. It encodes CATGEGLGTEAFF.

The chain couples TRBV30 to TRBJ2-5, with D possibly TRBD2 on 6 matching bases. The germline CDR1 and CDR2 sequences are GTSNPN and SVGIG (reference sequence). Trimming left V 0 bases short and J 4 bases short, with 27 bases between. This CDR3 comprises 19 residues. In DNA, the CDR3 is TGTGCCTGGAGTGTACACTACGGGGGTAGCGGACCATGGGGAGAGACCCAGTACTTC. Residues: CAWSVHYGGSGPWGETQYF.

The rearrangement links TRBV7-3 to TRBJ1-3; no firm D call. The CDR3 contains 16 residues. V was clipped by 5 bases and J by 2 bases, with 16 bases between them. Germline CDR1 and CDR2: SGHTA and FQGTGA. The CDR3, as DNA: TGTGCCAGCAGCCTCGGGCCACCCGCCACTGGAAACACCATATATTTT. It yields the protein CASSLGPPATGNTIYF. Drawing the rest from reference TRBV7-3 and TRBJ1-3, the complete variable domain is GAGVSQTPSNKVTEKGKYVELRCDPISGHTALYWYRQSLGQGPEFLIYFQGTGAADDSGLPNDRFFAVRPEGSVSTLKIQRTERGDSAVYLCASSLGPPATGNTIYFGEGSWLTVV.

This clone showed up just once. DNA of the CDR3: TGTGCCAGTACCCCGTGGCCACAGGGAGGTTCACCCCTCCACTTT. As protein: CASTPWPQGGSPLHF. The chain links TRBV19 to TRBJ1-6; TRBD1 is a possible D gene (6 bases). Trimming removed 7 bases from V and 9 bases from J, with 19 bases in between. The CDR3 contains 15 residues. Per germline, CDR1 LNHDA and CDR2 SQIVND (reference sequence).

J is TRBJ1-5 and V is TRBV2, with 9 nucleotides matching TRBD1. Germline values: CDR1 SNHLY, CDR2 FYNNEI. The V segment lost 6 bases and the J segment 3 bases; nucleotides outside the gene matches: 6. The length of the CDR3 is 15 residues. The CDR3 loop reads CASSTGDRVNQPQHF. The CDR3 bases are TGTGCCAGCAGCACCGGGGACAGGGTCAATCAGCCCCAGCATTTT.

The gene calls are TRBV7-3 and TRBJ2-5, with a possible D match to TRBD1 (6 bases). Germline-derived CDR1 and CDR2 are SGHTA and FQGTGA. This CDR3 contains 13 residues. V gave up 5 bases and J gave up 2 bases, with 9 bases separating them. CDR3 in amino acids: CASSARGQETQYF. CDR3 nucleotide sequence: TGTGCCAGCAGCGCTAGGGGGCAAGAGACCCAGTACTTC.

The rearrangement joins TRBV3-1 (or the pseudogene TRBV3-2) to TRBJ2-7, with TRBD1 matching over 9 bases. Germline-derived CDR1 and CDR2 are LGHDT and YNNKEL (reference sequence). This CDR3 spans 15 amino acids. The ends lost 5 bases at V and 10 bases at J; junction bases unmatched: 15. The CDR3 sequence: CASSGAIGQGRPQYF. The CDR3 DNA is TGTGCCAGCAGCGGAGCTATCGGACAGGGGAGACCCCAGTACTTC.

The gene calls are TRBV14 and TRBJ1-6; the D is unclear. Germline V gene data show CDR1 as SGHDN and CDR2 as FVKESK. The length of the CDR3 is 14 residues. V gave up 5 bases and J gave up 9 bases, with 14 bases separating them. The CDR3 nucleotides are TGTGCCAGCAGCGAATTCACGGATGGTTCACCCCTCCACTTT. It codes for CASSEFTDGSPLHF.

The chain couples TRBV5-5 to TRBJ1-1, with 11 bases lining up with TRBD1. The germline gives CDR1 SGHKS, CDR2 YYEKEE (reference sequence). The CDR3 contains 15 residues. V dropped 6 bases and J dropped 1; count of bases not matched to a gene: 5. The CDR3 coding sequence is TGTGCCAGCATCCTTGGACAGGGGGCGAACACTGAAGCTTTCTTT. Translating it yields CASILGQGANTEAFF. The full variable domain, its missing parts supplied by reference TRBV5-5 and TRBJ1-1, is DAGVTQSPTHLIKTRGQQVTLRCSPISGHKSVSWYQQVLGQGPQFIFQYYEKEERGRGNFPDRFSARQFPNYSSELNVNALLLGDSALYLCASILGQGANTEAFFGQGTRLTVV.

This clone has just one count. This chain links TRBV30 with TRBJ1-2, with a tentative D call TRBD1 (6 bases). The CDR3 contains 15 residues. Per the germline V gene, CDR1 is GTSNPN and CDR2 is SVGIG (reference sequence). V was trimmed by 0 bases and J by 2 bases, leaving 13 bases between them. The CDR3: CAWSVVGARNYGYTF. DNA for the CDR3: TGTGCCTGGAGTGTAGTGGGGGCGCGGAACTATGGCTACACCTTC.

The sample holds one count of this clone. This chain connects TRBV29-1 to TRBJ2-7; 7 nucleotides line up with TRBD2. With 3 bases clipped from V and 5 bases from J, the junction kept 4 bases outside the gene matches. Germline V gene data show CDR1 as SQVTM and CDR2 as ANQGSEA. The CDR3 contains 12 residues. The CDR3 nucleotides are TGCAGCGTTGAGGTCGGGAGGAACGAGCAGTACTTC. Translated, it gives CSVEVGRNEQYF.

This CDR3 is CATSRATDQPQHF. The CDR3 nucleotides read TGTGCCACCAGCAGAGCCACCGATCAGCCCCAGCATTTT. The chain joins TRBV15 to TRBJ1-5; D not resolved. CDR3 size: 13 residues. Germline V gene lookup returns CDR1 LNHNV and CDR2 YYDKDF (reference sequence). V dropped 1 base and J dropped 5 bases, with 6 bases sitting between them.